Below, 32 T cell receptor beta chains from the same sample are listed, as sequenced in a study of blood T cell repertoires in COVID-19. Data came from immunoSEQ multiplex PCR; TCRdb stores just in-frame clones and leaves some out. The data hold some 120,000 clones, with 70% to 90% observed a single time. Sequenced input: peripheral blood. These receptors were taken from a woman of 80 years or more with acute or convalescent COVID-19.

The chain employs TRBV27 and TRBJ1-1; 7 nucleotides line up with TRBD1. J gave up 1 base and V 8 bases, and 13 bases lay outside the gene matches. The germline CDR1 and CDR2 sequences are MNHEY and SMNVEV (reference sequence). The CDR3 has 16 amino acids. The CDR3 is CASLTFDRAGNTEAFF. The CDR3 coding sequence is TGTGCCAGCTTAACCTTCGACAGGGCCGGGAACACTGAAGCTTTCTTT.

The CDR3 nucleotides are TGCGCCAGCGGGTCGACAGGGCGCTACGAGCAGTACTTC. Translating it yields CASGSTGRYEQYF. V gene TRBV5-1 combines with J gene TRBJ2-7, with 7 bases fitting TRBD1. Trimming at V came to 7 bases and at J to 3 bases, leaving 7 bases not matched to a gene. Germline lookup yields CDR1 SGHRS and CDR2 YFSETQ. CDR3 length: 13 amino acids.

The chain has TRBV7-8 and TRBJ1-3, with D perhaps matching TRBD1 (5 bases). CDR1 and CDR2 (germline): SGHVS, FQNEAQ. The V and J ends lost 5 bases and 4 bases respectively, with 12 bases between them. This CDR3 has 14 amino acids. The CDR3 loop reads CASSPGFEGNTIYF. The CDR3 DNA follows: TGTGCCAGCAGCCCAGGGTTCGAAGGAAACACCATATATTTT.

The chain links TRBV3-1 (or the pseudogene TRBV3-2) to TRBJ1-1, with 7 bases that match TRBD1. Germline V gene lookup returns CDR1 LGHDT and CDR2 YNNKEL (reference sequence). Unmatched junction bases numbered 4, after V lost 0 bases and J lost 3 bases. This CDR3 spans 15 amino acids. CDR3 sequence: CASSQDGTVDTEAFF. CDR3 sequence (DNA): TGTGCCAGCAGCCAAGATGGGACAGTCGACACTGAAGCTTTCTTT.

This clone appeared a few times. The V gene is TRBV9, the J gene TRBJ2-3; possibly TRBD1 for D (5 bases). Germline loops: CDR1 SGDLS, CDR2 YYNGEE. Trimming pared 0 bases from V and 2 bases from J, leaving 7 bases between. This CDR3 is 14 amino acids long. This CDR3 is CASSVEGFTDTQYF. The CDR3 nucleotides are TGTGCCAGCAGCGTAGAGGGGTTCACAGATACGCAGTATTTT.

The J gene is TRBJ2-2, the V gene TRBV15; TRBD1 matches 7 bases. Trimming cost V 3 bases and J 4 bases; bases outside gene matches: 5. This CDR3 has 15 amino acids. Germline loops: CDR1 LNHNV, CDR2 YYDKDF (reference sequence). In DNA, the CDR3 is TGTGCCACCAGCAGGGGACAGCAGTTCACCGGGGAGCTGTTTTTT. This sequence encodes CATSRGQQFTGELFF.

This clone showed up just a few times. The genes are TRBV5-4 and TRBJ1-2; 8 bases map to TRBD1. Germline V gene data show CDR1 as SGHNT and CDR2 as YYREEE (reference sequence). The ends lost 0 bases at V and 4 bases at J; junction bases unmatched: 5. This CDR3 has 15 amino acids. CDR3 coding DNA: TGTGCCAGCAGCTTGGATTCAGGGGGCTCCTATGGCTACACCTTC. Amino acids: CASSLDSGGSYGYTF.

The chain couples TRBV5-4 to TRBJ1-2, with D unresolved. Trimming took 4 bases from V and 6 from J, leaving 10 bases between them. CDR3 length: 12 amino acids. CDR1 and CDR2 from the germline V gene are SGHNT and YYREEE (reference sequence). The CDR3 protein is CASSLAENGYTF. The CDR3 bases are TGTGCCAGCAGCCTCGCGGAGAATGGCTACACCTTC. Drawing the rest from reference TRBV5-4 and TRBJ1-2, the complete variable domain is ETGVTQSPTHLIKTRGQQVTLRCSSQSGHNTVSWYQQALGQGPQFIFQYYREEENGRGNFPPRFSGLQFPNYSSELNVNALELDDSALYLCASSLAENGYTFGSGTRLTVV.

The chain carries TRBV19 and TRBJ1-6; D gene unclear. Germline lookup yields CDR1 LNHDA and CDR2 SQIVND (reference sequence). CDR3 size: 14 residues. Between the trimmed V and J ends, which lost 4 bases and 7 bases, there was a span of 11 bases. CDR3 sequence: CASSSYSGNSPLHF. CDR3 DNA sequence: TGTGCCAGTAGTAGTTACAGCGGAAATTCACCCCTCCACTTT. The variable domain in full, completed from reference TRBV19 and TRBJ1-6, reads DGGITQSPKYLFRKEGQNVTLSCEQNLNHDAMYWYRQDPGQGLRLIYYSQIVNDFQKGDIAEGYSVSREKKESFPLTVTSAQKNPTAFYLCASSSYSGNSPLHFGNGTRLTVT.

Worth noting for this clone: This sample also contains other DNA sequences that code for the same CDR3. V and J are TRBV6-5 and TRBJ1-5; possibly TRBD1 for D (6 bases). The CDR3 length is 13 residues. Germline V CDR1 and CDR2: MNHEY, SVGAGI. Trimming pared 6 bases from V and 2 bases from J, leaving 8 bases between. This chain's CDR3 is CASRPGGNQPQHF. CDR3 DNA: TGTGCCAGCAGACCAGGGGGCAATCAGCCCCAGCATTTT.

This clone occurred a few times. The rearrangement uses TRBV11-3 and TRBJ1-1, with D hard to call. In germline, CDR1 is SGHNT, CDR2 YENEEA. The V end lost 4 bases, the J end lost 7 bases, and 13 bases lay between the germline ends. This CDR3 comprises 13 residues. The CDR3: CASSSDGKREAFF. The CDR3 DNA reads TGTGCCAGCAGCTCGGACGGGAAACGTGAAGCTTTCTTT.

The V and J genes are TRBV6-2 or TRBV6-3 and TRBJ2-2, with D perhaps TRBD1 (6 bases). Germline V gene data show CDR1 as MNHEY and CDR2 as SVGEGT. The CDR3 is 15 residues long. Trimming stripped 1 base from V and 6 bases from J, with 12 bases between. CDR3 sequence: CASSYWAGVPGELFF. The CDR3 DNA reads as TGTGCCAGCAGTTACTGGGCAGGGGTACCCGGGGAGCTGTTTTTT.

This clone has a single count. The chain joins TRBV3-1 (or the pseudogene TRBV3-2) to TRBJ2-7, with 7 bases matching TRBD1. Trimming took 4 bases from V and 3 from J; bases not matched to a gene: 3. The CDR3 is 13 amino acids. Germline CDR1 LGHDT, CDR2 YNNKEL (reference sequence). The CDR3 here is CASSRRDSYEQYF. In DNA, the CDR3 is TGTGCCAGCAGCCGCCGGGACAGCTACGAGCAGTACTTC.

V usage is TRBV7-8 and J usage is TRBJ1-3; tentatively, D is TRBD1 (5 bases). Germline CDR1 SGHVS, CDR2 FQNEAQ. V was pared by 1 base and J by 1 base, with 11 bases between. The CDR3 extends over 16 amino acids. This CDR3 is CASSLGSRVSGNTIYF. CDR3 in DNA: TGTGCCAGCAGCTTAGGTTCCAGGGTTTCTGGAAACACCATATATTTT.

The chain recombines TRBV7-9 with TRBJ1-2; 8 bases are shared with TRBD1. Per germline, CDR1 SEHNR and CDR2 FQNEAQ (reference sequence). The CDR3 spans 16 residues. The V segment lost 1 base and the J segment 5 bases; nucleotides outside the gene matches: 9. CDR3 amino acids: CASSLGFGQGHYGYTF. The CDR3 DNA sequence: TGTGCCAGCAGCTTAGGTTTCGGACAGGGTCATTATGGCTACACCTTC.

This chain connects TRBV5-1 to TRBJ1-6; no clear D gene. Trimming took off 1 base at V and 5 bases at J, with 7 bases between the two ends. The CDR3 length is 14 residues. Germline V gene lookup returns CDR1 SGHRS and CDR2 YFSETQ. CDR3 amino acids: CASSLTVDNSPLHF. The CDR3 DNA reads as TGCGCCAGCAGCTTGACAGTCGATAATTCACCCCTCCACTTT.

This clone was found once. CDR3 amino acids: CASSLRQGPNSPLHF. In DNA, the CDR3 is TGTGCCAGCAGCTTAAGGCAGGGGCCGAATTCACCCCTCCACTTT. V gene TRBV7-9 combines with J gene TRBJ1-6, with D tentatively TRBD1 (6 bases). Germline CDR1 SEHNR, CDR2 FQNEAQ (reference sequence). The V gene lost 2 bases and the J gene lost 7 bases, with 12 bases spanning the gap. CDR3 length equals 15 residues.

Regarding this clone: The germline gene is not matched at one end of the junction; a read error may be the cause. The chain uses TRBV6-2 or TRBV6-3 and TRBJ1-2, with a possible D match to TRBD1 (6 bases). CDR3 length: 15 residues. Germline V CDR1 and CDR2: MNHEY, SVGEGT. CDR3 region: CASSYSTSGASGHTF. CDR3 in DNA: TGTGCCAGCAGTTACTCGACGTCAGGGGCGAGTGGCCACACCTTC.

The V and J genes are TRBV5-1 and TRBJ2-3; 10 nucleotides match TRBD2. Trimming removed 4 bases from V and 2 bases from J; junction bases left unmatched: 13. The CDR3 runs 18 residues. Germline V gene sequence: CDR1 SGHRS, CDR2 YFSETQ. The CDR3 protein is CASSPGSGGVKVTDTQYF. In DNA form, the CDR3 reads TGCGCCAGCAGCCCGGGGAGCGGGGGGGTGAAGGTCACAGATACGCAGTATTTT.

The rearrangement joins TRBV5-1 to TRBJ2-3; D perhaps matches TRBD1 (7 bases). This CDR3 region has 16 residues. V lost 0 bases, J lost 0 bases, and 11 bases lay in between. CDR1 and CDR2 (germline): SGHRS, YFSETQ. The CDR3 is CASSLGSGGSTDTQYF. The CDR3 region has the DNA TGCGCCAGCAGCTTGGGGTCAGGGGGGAGCACAGATACGCAGTATTTT.

This chain links TRBV5-1 with TRBJ2-3, with 12 bases lining up with TRBD2. This CDR3 comprises 15 residues. V shed 3 bases, J shed 3 bases, and the junction held 2 bases outside the gene matches. Germline V gives CDR1 SGHRS, CDR2 YFSETQ. Written as DNA, the CDR3 is TGCGCCAGCAGCTACGGACTAGCGGGAACAGATACGCAGTATTTT. Translation: CASSYGLAGTDTQYF.

This CDR3 is CSVDGLAGVDGEDTQYF. The CDR3 DNA is TGCAGCGTGGATGGACTAGCGGGTGTGGATGGAGAAGATACGCAGTATTTT. V and J are TRBV29-1 and TRBJ2-3; 11 nucleotides match TRBD2. J gave up 5 bases and V 6 bases, and 16 bases lay outside the gene matches. The length of the CDR3 is 17 residues. The germline V gene has CDR1 SQVTM and CDR2 ANQGSEA.

The chain is built from TRBV5-1 and TRBJ2-7; TRBD1 is a possible D gene (5 bases). The CDR3 is 13 amino acids. V gave up 5 bases and J gave up 0 bases, with 9 bases separating them. Germline CDR1 reads SGHRS; CDR2 reads YFSETQ. This chain's CDR3 is CASSQGSSYEQYF. The CDR3, as DNA: TGCGCCAGCAGTCAGGGAAGCTCCTACGAGCAGTACTTC.

V usage is TRBV18 and J usage is TRBJ2-5; 8 bases map to TRBD1. Germline trimming cut 3 bases from V and 5 bases from J; bases unmatched to any gene: 8. This CDR3 region has 15 residues. Germline CDR1 reads KGHSH; CDR2 reads LQKENI. CDR3 residues: CASSPRTGSGETQYF. CDR3 sequence (DNA): TGTGCCAGCTCACCTAGGACAGGGAGTGGGGAGACCCAGTACTTC.

In DNA, the CDR3 is TGTGCCAGCAGGTCAGGGGGTAAGATCTATGGCTACACCTTC. Protein: CASRSGGKIYGYTF. This rearrangement joins TRBV2 to TRBJ1-2; TRBD1 agrees at 7 bases. This CDR3 contains 14 residues. Germline CDR1 is SNHLY and CDR2 is FYNNEI. J lost 4 bases, V lost 6 bases, and 8 bases had no gene match.

The chain couples TRBV9 to TRBJ2-1; tentative D call: TRBD2 (6 bases). The germline V and J ends were trimmed by 2 bases and 8 bases, with 23 bases remaining between them. The CDR3 is made up of 17 amino acids. Germline V gene sequence: CDR1 SGDLS, CDR2 YYNGEE. The DNA of the CDR3 is TGTGCCAGCAGCGTGCAGTCCAGCGGGTCGGCTAGGGATGAGCAGTTCTTC. Translated: CASSVQSSGSARDEQFF.

This clone was detected a few times. The chain is built from TRBV6-4 and TRBJ2-1; 7 bases match TRBD2. This CDR3 has 16 amino acids. Trimming removed 2 bases from V and 4 bases from J; junction bases left unmatched: 8. CDR1 is MRHNA, CDR2 SNTAGT, per germline. CDR3 bases: TGTGCCAGCAGTGACCAAGCGTTTAGCGGGTACAATGAGCAGTTCTTC. Its translation is CASSDQAFSGYNEQFF.

The rearrangement joins TRBV19 to TRBJ2-5; TRBD2 might be the D (6 bases). Germline V gene sequence: CDR1 LNHDA, CDR2 SQIVND (reference sequence). The CDR3 has 14 residues. V lost 4 bases, J lost 5 bases, and 14 bases lay in between. The CDR3 DNA follows: TGTGCCAGTAGTACCCGTGAAGGGAGGGAGACCCAGTACTTC. This codes for CASSTREGRETQYF.

This clone has a handful of counts. This chain joins TRBV15 and TRBJ2-7, with TRBD2 matching over 13 bases. CDR1 is LNHNV, CDR2 YYDKDF, per germline (reference sequence). Unmatched junction bases numbered 4, after V lost 2 bases and J lost 6 bases. There are 15 residues in the CDR3. The CDR3 DNA reads TGTGCCACCAGCAGAAGTGGGACTAGCGGGATCGAGCAGTACTTC. Translating gives CATSRSGTSGIEQYF.

The V gene is TRBV7-3, the J gene TRBJ1-1; D is possibly TRBD1 (5 bases). Trimming left V 4 bases short and J 1 base short, with 7 bases between. Germline loops: CDR1 SGHTA, CDR2 FQGTGA. This CDR3 comprises 13 residues. The DNA for the CDR3 is TGTGCCAGCAGCTCGGGGGGGAACACTGAAGCTTTCTTT. Protein product: CASSSGGNTEAFF.

The V gene is TRBV29-1, the J gene TRBJ1-1; weak D call: TRBD1 (5 bases). The germline V gene encodes CDR1 SQVTM and CDR2 ANQGSEA. CDR3 size: 12 residues. CDR3 nucleotides: TGCAGTGGGGGGTTGGGGAACACTGAAGCTTTCTTT. As protein: CSGGLGNTEAFF.

The chain uses TRBV4-1 and TRBJ2-2, with 14 bases fitting TRBD2. With V trimmed by 1 base and J by 3 bases, 4 bases remained unmatched. CDR3 length: 18 residues. From germline, CDR1 is MGHRA and CDR2 YSYEKL. Here the CDR3 reads CASSQGLAGGPDTGELFF. The CDR3 region has the DNA TGCGCCAGCAGCCAAGGACTAGCGGGAGGGCCGGACACCGGGGAGCTGTTTTTT.